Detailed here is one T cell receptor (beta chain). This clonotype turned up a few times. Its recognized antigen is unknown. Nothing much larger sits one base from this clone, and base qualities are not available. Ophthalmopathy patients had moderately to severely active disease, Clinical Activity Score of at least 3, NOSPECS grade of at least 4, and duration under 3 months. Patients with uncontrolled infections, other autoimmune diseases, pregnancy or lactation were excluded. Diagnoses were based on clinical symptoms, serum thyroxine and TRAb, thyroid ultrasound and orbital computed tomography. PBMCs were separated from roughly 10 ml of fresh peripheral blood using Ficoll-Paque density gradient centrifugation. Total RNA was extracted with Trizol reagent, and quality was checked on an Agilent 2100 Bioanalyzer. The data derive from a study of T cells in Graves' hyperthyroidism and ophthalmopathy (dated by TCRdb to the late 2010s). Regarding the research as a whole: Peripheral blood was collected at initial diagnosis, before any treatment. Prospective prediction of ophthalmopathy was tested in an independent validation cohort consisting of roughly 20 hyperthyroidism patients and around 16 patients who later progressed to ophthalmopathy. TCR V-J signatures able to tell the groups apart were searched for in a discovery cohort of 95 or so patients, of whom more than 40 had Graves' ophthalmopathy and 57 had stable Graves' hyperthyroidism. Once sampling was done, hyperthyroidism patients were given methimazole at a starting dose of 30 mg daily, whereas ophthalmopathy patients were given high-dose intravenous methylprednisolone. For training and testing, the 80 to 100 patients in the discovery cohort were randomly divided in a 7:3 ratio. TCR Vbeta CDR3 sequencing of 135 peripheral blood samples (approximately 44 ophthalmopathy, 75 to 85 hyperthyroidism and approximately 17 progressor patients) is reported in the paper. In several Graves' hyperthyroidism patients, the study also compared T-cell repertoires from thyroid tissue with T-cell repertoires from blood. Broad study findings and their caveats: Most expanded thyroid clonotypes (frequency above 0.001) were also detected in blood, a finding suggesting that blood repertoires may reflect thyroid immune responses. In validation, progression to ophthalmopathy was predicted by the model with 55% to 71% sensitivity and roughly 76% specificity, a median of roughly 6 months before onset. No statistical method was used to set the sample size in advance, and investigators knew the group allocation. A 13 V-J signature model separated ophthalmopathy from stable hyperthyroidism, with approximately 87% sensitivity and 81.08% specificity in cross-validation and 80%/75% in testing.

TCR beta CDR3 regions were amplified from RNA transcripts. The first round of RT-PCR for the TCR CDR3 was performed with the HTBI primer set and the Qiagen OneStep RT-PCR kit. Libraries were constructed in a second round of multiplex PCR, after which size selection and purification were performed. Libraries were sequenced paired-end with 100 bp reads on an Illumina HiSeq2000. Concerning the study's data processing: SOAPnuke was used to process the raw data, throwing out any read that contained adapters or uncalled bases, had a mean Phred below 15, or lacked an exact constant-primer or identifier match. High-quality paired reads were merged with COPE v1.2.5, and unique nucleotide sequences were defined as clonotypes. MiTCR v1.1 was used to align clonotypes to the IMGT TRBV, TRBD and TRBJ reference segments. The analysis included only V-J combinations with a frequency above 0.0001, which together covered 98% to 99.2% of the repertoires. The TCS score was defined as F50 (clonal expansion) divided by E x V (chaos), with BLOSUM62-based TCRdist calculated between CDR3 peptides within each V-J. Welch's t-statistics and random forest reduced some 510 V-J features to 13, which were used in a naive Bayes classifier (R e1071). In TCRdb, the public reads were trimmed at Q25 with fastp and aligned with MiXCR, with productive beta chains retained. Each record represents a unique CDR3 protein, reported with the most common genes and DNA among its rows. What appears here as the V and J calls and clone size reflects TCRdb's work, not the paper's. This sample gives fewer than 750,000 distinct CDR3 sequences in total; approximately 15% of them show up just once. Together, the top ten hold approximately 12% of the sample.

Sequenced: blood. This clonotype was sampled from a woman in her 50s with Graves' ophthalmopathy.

The CDR3 region has the sequence CASSGGSPDEQFF. The nucleotide sequence is given as TGTGCCAGCAGTGGGGGGAGCCCTGATGAGCAGTTCTTC. The sequence joins TRBV7-3 to TRBJ2-1; the D gene is possibly TRBD2, with 6 bases matching. The CDR3 runs 13 amino acids, cysteine and phenylalanine included. The CDR3 DNA has 39 bases and is translated from base 1. Trimming at the junction amounts to 6 bases on V and 8 bases on J, and the germline ends lie 14 bases apart. The germline V gene yields SGHTA for CDR1 and FQGTGA for CDR2.